The clone carrying this T cell receptor (beta chain) has at least ten counts. This entry belongs to a study of T-cell reconstitution after alpha-beta-depleted transplantation in children. Molecular barcoding with unique molecular identifiers was used for the TCRbeta library. MiXCR, applied by TCRdb to the PCR reads, yields one record per CDR3 protein. The data hold about 240,000 distinct CDR3 sequences, with about 12% observed a single time. This CDR3 contains 10 residues. Germline CDR1 SQVTM, CDR2 ANQGSEA. V lost 4 bases to trimming and J lost 0 bases, with 0 bases between them. Sequencing was performed on PBMCs from the stem cell graft donor, taken from the stem cell graft. The chain couples TRBV29-1 to TRBJ1-1; D gene ambiguous. The sequence came from a human donor who donated a stem cell graft to a child with acute lymphoblastic leukemia. CDR3 protein: CSVVNTEAFF. The CDR3 DNA sequence: TGCAGCGTTGTGAACACTGAAGCTTTCTTT.